A single sample gave rise to the 5 T cell receptor beta chains below, sequenced in a study of CD8 T cells in ankylosing spondylitis. General study points: A motif in TCR beta, a set of 8 or 9 highly homologous variants, appeared characteristic of ankylosing spondylitis blood.

In TCRdb, the 5' RACE reads were re-called with MiXCR into one record per CDR3 protein. Of more than 500,000 distinct CDR3 sequences listed, 5.3% are singletons. Their antigens are not known. Sequencing used blood, either unsorted or a sorted T cell fraction (not recorded which). Receptor source: a male donor with ankylosing spondylitis.

In this sample, this clonotype turned up many times. This chain links TRBV20-1 with TRBJ2-1; 7 positions match TRBD2. Trimming removed 3 bases from V and 3 bases from J; junction bases left unmatched: 5. The CDR3 has 14 residues. The germline CDR1 and CDR2 sequences are DFQATT and SNEGSKA (reference sequence). CDR3 loop: CSARRGTNYNEQFF. As DNA, the CDR3 is TGCAGTGCTAGGCGTGGGACTAACTACAATGAGCAGTTCTTC.

This clonotype was seen many times. V is TRBV27 and J is TRBJ2-1; unclear D gene. Germline CDR1 MNHEY, CDR2 SMNVEV (reference sequence). V shed 6 bases and J shed 6 bases, with 21 bases lying between them. This CDR3 spans 16 amino acids. The CDR3 nucleotides read TGTGCCAGCAGCCGAGACCTAGTTGTGGGTGGCAATGAGCAGTTCTTC. This codes for CASSRDLVVGGNEQFF.

This clonotype was observed many times. This chain connects TRBV3-1 to TRBJ2-5; D gene unclear. Trimming cost V 4 bases and J 3 bases, with 9 bases left between them. Germline V gives CDR1 LGHDT, CDR2 YNNKEL (reference sequence). The CDR3 is 13 residues long. The CDR3 DNA sequence: TGTGCCAGCAGCCGTGGTGTCAAAGAGACCCAGTACTTC. Encoded protein: CASSRGVKETQYF.

Many counts were recorded for this clonotype. The V and J genes are TRBV15 and TRBJ1-1; the D is unclear. The germline V gene encodes CDR1 LNHNV and CDR2 YYDKDF (reference sequence). The CDR3 loop spans 14 amino acids. Trimming took 1 base from V and 0 from J, leaving 6 bases between them. In nucleotides, the CDR3 is TGTGCCACCAGCAGAGGACACTTGAACACTGAAGCTTTCTTT. Its translation is CATSRGHLNTEAFF. The complete variable domain, with remaining parts taken from reference TRBV15 and TRBJ1-1, reads DAMVIQNPRYQVTQFGKPVTLSCSQTLNHNVMYWYQQKSSQAPKLLFHYYDKDFNNEADTPDNFQSRRPNTSFCFLDIRSPGLGDTAMYLCATSRGHLNTEAFFGQGTRLTVV.

At least ten counts were recorded for this clonotype. The chain couples TRBV7-2 to TRBJ1-1, with a tentative D call TRBD1 (5 bases). Germline V gives CDR1 SGHTA, CDR2 FQGNSA. The CDR3 runs to 15 residues. Trimming left V 2 bases short and J 3 bases short, with 13 bases between. DNA of the CDR3: TGTGCCAGCAGCTTAAATTCCGGGGGGGACACTGAAGCTTTCTTT. Translation: CASSLNSGGDTEAFF.